There are a few counts of the clone carrying this TCR beta chain. What it binds is not known. Trimming pared 0 bases from V and 0 bases from J, leaving 7 bases between. This CDR3 is built from 15 residues. Germline CDR1 SGHVS, CDR2 FQNEAQ. The data are from a study of T-cell memory formation after mild COVID-19. Overall study findings and caveats: Pre-infection memory harbored some responding clones, suggesting cross-reactive memory joined. The CD4+ clones that contracted clustered mainly within CM and EM, and the CD8+ clones concentrated in EMRA.

With constant-segment primers, 5'RACE yielded cDNA libraries of TCR alpha and TCR beta that carried sample barcodes and UMIs. MiXCR was run by TCRdb on the 5' RACE reads, yielding one entry per CDR3 protein. The sample holds approximately 430,000 distinct CDR3 sequences, more than 20% seen once. The genes are TRBV7-8 and TRBJ2-3, with unresolved D. The material sequenced was PBMCs or a T cell subset sorted from them (not recorded which). This TCR came from an adult woman who had mild COVID-19 (a few samples of this study predate the infection). Cell type and time point are not known. The CDR3 loop is CASSLAPSSTDTQYF. In DNA form, the CDR3 reads TGTGCCAGCAGCTTAGCGCCGAGTAGCACAGATACGCAGTATTTT. The full variable domain, with the rest looked up from reference TRBV7-8 and TRBJ2-3, is GAGVSQSPRYKVAKRGQDVALRCDPISGHVSLFWYQQALGQGPEFLTYFQNEAQLDKSGLPSDRFFAERPEGSVSTLKIQRTQQEDSAVYLCASSLAPSSTDTQYFGPGTRLTVL.